Listed here are 6 T cell receptor beta chains from one sample, sequenced in a study of radiation and T cells in renal cell carcinoma. Regarding time point: blood 4 weeks post-SBRT, at nephrectomy. Treatment of the sample: 15 Gy SBRT to primary tumor, nephrectomy 4 weeks later. Repertoires were generated with immunoSEQ multiplex PCR, while TCRdb's copy carries only in-frame clones and drops some. The sample gives fewer than 200,000 clones, roughly nine tenths of which show up once; about 10% is in the top ten. Specimen: blood, collected from a patient whose treatment included radiotherapy and nephrectomy. These receptor sequences come from a woman aged 50 to 65 with renal cell carcinoma.

The gene calls are TRBV7-9 and TRBJ1-2, with D possibly matching TRBD1 (6 bases). The CDR3 runs 16 residues. The germline CDR1 and CDR2 sequences are SEHNR and FQNEAQ (reference sequence). The V end lost 4 bases, the J end lost 8 bases, and 23 bases lay between the germline ends. CDR3 in DNA: TGTGCCAGCAGCTCCGAAGACCCTGGCAGGGGTTTGGGCTACACCTTC. Its translation: CASSSEDPGRGLGYTF.

The gene calls are TRBV18 and TRBJ1-2; D is uncertain. Germline loops: CDR1 KGHSH, CDR2 LQKENI. CDR3 length: 14 amino acids. Deletions cut 1 base from V and 4 bases from J, with 10 bases between. DNA for the CDR3: TGTGCCAGCTCACCACTGGGTACGGGCTATGGCTACACCTTC. It codes for CASSPLGTGYGYTF.

Points on this clone: Other DNA variants within this sample encode the same CDR3. This chain joins TRBV6-5 and TRBJ2-7, with D unclear. The CDR3 has 12 amino acids. Germline V gene lookup returns CDR1 MNHEY and CDR2 SVGAGI. Trimming removed 2 bases at V and 6 bases at J, with 8 bases between. CDR3 in DNA: TGTGCCAGCAGTTACCGTACGGGCGAGCAGTACTTC. Translated, it gives CASSYRTGEQYF.

In its sample, this clone was seen a few times. The chain couples TRBV28 to TRBJ1-5; perhaps TRBD1 as D (6 bases). Per the germline V gene, CDR1 is MDHEN and CDR2 is SYDVKM. V dropped 6 bases and J dropped 11 bases, with 23 bases sitting between them. CDR3 length: 15 residues. The CDR3, as DNA: TGTGCCAGCAGCCAACCTCGGACAGCTCAGTTGGCCCAGCATTTT. This translates into CASSQPRTAQLAQHF.

V gene TRBV30 combines with J gene TRBJ2-2; the match to TRBD2 covers 8 bases. The CDR3 spans 15 residues. The germline V gene encodes CDR1 GTSNPN and CDR2 SVGIG (reference sequence). The J segment lost 5 bases and the V segment lost 2 bases, leaving 7 bases of the junction unmatched. CDR3 sequence reads: CAWSRVAGRTGELFF. The CDR3 DNA is TGTGCCTGGAGTAGGGTAGCGGGGAGGACCGGGGAGCTGTTTTTT.

The chain couples TRBV6-5 to TRBJ1-5; 10 positions agree with TRBD1. The CDR3 has 14 residues. With 6 bases clipped from V and 2 bases from J, the junction kept 1 base outside the gene matches. Germline V lookup: CDR1 MNHEY, CDR2 SVGAGI. The DNA for the CDR3 is TGTGCCAGCAGAGGGACAGGGGGCAATCAGCCCCAGCATTTT. Translating it yields CASRGTGGNQPQHF.